The 18 T cell receptor beta chains presented below share a single source sample, sequenced in a study of shared clonotypes between healthy human individuals. Using immunoSEQ multiplex PCR, the repertoire was profiled, and TCRdb retains in-frame clones only, with some absent. The table has 2 million to 2.5 million clones, around 92% seen once. The specimen was naive CD4+ T cells from PBMCs. Documented subset: CD45RA+ positively selected. The receptors were gathered from a man aged 18 to 30 in good health. Some clones in this sample may be carry-over from other donors' samples.

The rearrangement uses TRBV7-3 and TRBJ2-3, with D possibly matching TRBD1 (6 bases). Trimming stripped 5 bases from V and 2 bases from J, with 17 bases between. Germline V gene data show CDR1 as SGHTA and CDR2 as FQGTGA. The CDR3 consists of 16 residues. The CDR3 loop reads CASSLMGQGSTDTQYF. In DNA form, the CDR3 reads TGTGCCAGCAGCCTAATGGGACAAGGATCCACAGATACGCAGTATTTT.

The count of this clone is one. The rearrangement links TRBV7-3 to TRBJ2-7; D is tentatively TRBD1 or TRBD2 (5 bases each). CDR1 SGHTA and CDR2 FQGTGA come from the germline V gene. Trimming took off 3 bases at V and 0 bases at J, with 12 bases between the two ends. This CDR3 region has 15 residues. The CDR3 sequence: CASSFGAGSSYEQYF. CDR3 DNA sequence: TGTGCCAGCAGCTTCGGGGCAGGAAGCTCCTACGAGCAGTACTTC.

The J gene is TRBJ1-5, the V gene TRBV6-5; D not resolved. CDR1 is MNHEY and CDR2 is SVGAGI in the germline V gene. This CDR3 is 13 amino acids long. The V end was cut by 3 bases, the J end by 6 bases, with 9 bases between. The CDR3 bases are TGTGCCAGCAGTTATTCCCAGAGTCAGCCCCAGCATTTT. Protein sequence: CASSYSQSQPQHF.

The chain is built from TRBV5-1 and TRBJ1-1, with D possibly being TRBD1 (6 bases). V lost 4 bases and J 4 bases, leaving 17 bases between the germline ends. This CDR3 has 15 residues. Germline V gene lookup returns CDR1 SGHRS and CDR2 YFSETQ. The chain's CDR3 is CASSLDRGAGTEAFF. The CDR3 DNA reads TGCGCCAGCAGCCTGGACCGGGGGGCTGGCACTGAAGCTTTCTTT.

This chain connects TRBV5-4 to TRBJ1-2; a possible D gene is TRBD1 (6 bases). Germline values: CDR1 SGHNT, CDR2 YYREEE (reference sequence). Trimming cost V 0 bases and J 4 bases, with 10 bases left between them. The CDR3 runs to 14 residues. CDR3 bases: TGTGCCAGCAGCTTGGATGGGGGCATCTATGGCTACACCTTC. Encoded protein: CASSLDGGIYGYTF.

The chain combines TRBV7-3 with TRBJ2-2; 14 bases line up with TRBD2. Per germline, CDR1 SGHTA and CDR2 FQGTGA. V was clipped by 5 bases and J by 7 bases; unmatched bases: 3. The CDR3 runs to 15 residues. CDR3 sequence (DNA): TGTGCCAGCAGCGCCGGGACTAGCGGGAGCGGGGAGCTGTTTTTT. Translating gives CASSAGTSGSGELFF.

The chain combines TRBV4-1 with TRBJ1-3; no firm D call. CDR1 MGHRA and CDR2 YSYEKL come from the germline V gene. Trimming shortened V by 1 base and J by 0 bases, and 13 bases separated the two germline ends. This CDR3 has 17 residues. CDR3: CASSQVAGTLSGNTIYF. The CDR3 region has the DNA TGCGCCAGCAGCCAAGTCGCGGGCACGCTCTCTGGAAACACCATATATTTT.

This sequence joins TRBV21-1 and TRBJ2-7. TRBV21-1 counts as a pseudogene. This CDR3 has 16 residues. The CDR3, as DNA: TGTGCCAGCAGCAAAGGGTCAGCTAGGGTTTCCTACGAGCAGTACTTC. Its translation: CASSKGSARVSYEQYF.

CDR3 in DNA: TGTGCCAGCAGCTTAGGGACAGGCAGTGAAAAACTGTTTTTT. Protein sequence: CASSLGTGSEKLFF. The chain has TRBV11-2 and TRBJ1-4, with TRBD1 matching over 7 bases. In germline, CDR1 is SGHAT, CDR2 FQNNGV. The length of the CDR3 is 14 residues. V lost 1 base and J lost 7; bases outside the gene matches: 3. The complete variable domain, with remaining parts taken from reference TRBV11-2 and TRBJ1-4, reads EAGVAQSPRYKIIEKRQSVAFWCNPISGHATLYWYQQILGQGPKLLIQFQNNGVVDDSQLPKDRFSAERLKGVDSTLKIQPAKLEDSAVYLCASSLGTGSEKLFFGSGTQLSVL.

Notes on this clone: Distinct nucleotide sequences in the sample also encode this CDR3. In DNA, the CDR3 is TGTGCCAGCAGGAGACAGGGAAATCAGCCCCAGCATTTT. This encodes CASRRQGNQPQHF. The chain is built from TRBV28 and TRBJ1-5, with 7 nucleotides matching TRBD1. After removal of 6 bases from V and 4 bases from J, the junction contained 3 bases not matched to a gene. This CDR3 has 13 amino acids. CDR1 MDHEN and CDR2 SYDVKM come from the germline V gene.

The chain joins TRBV7-9 to TRBJ2-7; 9 nucleotides match TRBD2. Trimming cost V 2 bases and J 1 base; bases outside gene matches: 6. The germline V gene encodes CDR1 SEHNR and CDR2 FQNEAQ (reference sequence). There are 16 residues in the CDR3. CDR3 nucleotides: TGTGCCAGCAGCTTATCCCTAGCGGGGTCGTCCTACGAGCAGTACTTC. As protein: CASSLSLAGSSYEQYF. The whole variable domain, filled in from reference TRBV7-9 and TRBJ2-7, reads DTGVSQNPRHKITKRGQNVTFRCDPISEHNRLYWYRQTLGQGPEFLTYFQNEAQLEKSRLLSDRFSAERPKGSFSTLEIQRTEQGDSAMYLCASSLSLAGSSYEQYFGPGTRLTVT.

The chain couples TRBV21-1 to TRBJ2-5; no DNA check was done on the table's D call, TRBD1. TRBV21-1 is classified as a pseudogene. The CDR3 totals 16 residues. The chain's CDR3 is CASSTHRVGEQETQYF. The CDR3 region has the DNA TGTGCCAGCAGCACCCACAGGGTGGGGGAACAAGAGACCCAGTACTTC.

The V call is TRBV7-9, the J call TRBJ1-3; possible D gene TRBD1, 6 bases. Trimming took off 3 bases at V and 6 bases at J, with 15 bases between the two ends. There are 15 residues in the CDR3. Per the germline V gene, CDR1 is SEHNR and CDR2 is FQNEAQ (reference sequence). CDR3 loop: CASSFGGPLKNTIYF. The CDR3 bases are TGTGCCAGCAGCTTTGGGGGCCCTTTGAAAAACACCATATATTTT.

The rearrangement joins TRBV18 to TRBJ2-7, with a possible D match to TRBD2 (6 bases). Trimming took 0 bases from V and 1 from J, leaving 13 bases between them. The CDR3 loop spans 16 amino acids. Germline CDR1 KGHSH, CDR2 LQKENI. CDR3 in amino acids: CASSPPGLLGSYEQYF. CDR3 DNA: TGTGCCAGCTCACCACCGGGACTCCTGGGATCCTACGAGCAGTACTTC.

Of note for this clone: Other DNA sequences in this specimen translate into the identical CDR3. The CDR3 sequence is CASSRDRGKETQYF. The CDR3 coding sequence is TGTGCCAGTAGCAGGGACAGGGGGAAAGAGACCCAGTACTTC. This chain connects TRBV19 to TRBJ2-5, with 11 bases aligning to TRBD1. Germline V gives CDR1 LNHDA, CDR2 SQIVND (reference sequence). V lost 6 bases, J lost 3 bases, and 3 bases stayed unmatched. The CDR3 loop spans 14 amino acids. Complete variable domain (other parts from reference TRBV19 and TRBJ2-5): DGGITQSPKYLFRKEGQNVTLSCEQNLNHDAMYWYRQDPGQGLRLIYYSQIVNDFQKGDIAEGYSVSREKKESFPLTVTSAQKNPTAFYLCASSRDRGKETQYFGPGTRLLVL.

This clone has a single count. The chain carries TRBV4-1 and TRBJ1-1, with unresolved D. The CDR3 is 14 residues long. V was shortened by 4 bases and J by 5 bases, with 14 bases between the two germline ends. The germline CDR1 and CDR2 sequences are MGHRA and YSYEKL. As DNA, the CDR3 is TGCGCCAGCAGCCCCCGGGCTTTGGTAACTGAAGCTTTCTTT. Translating gives CASSPRALVTEAFF.

V is TRBV10-3 and J is TRBJ1-1; maybe TRBD1 (5 bases). V was pared by 6 bases and J by 7 bases, with 15 bases between. Germline CDR1 ENHRY, CDR2 SYGVKD. There are 13 residues in the CDR3. For the CDR3, the DNA is TGTGCCATCAGCCTACACCAGGGAGATGAAGCTTTCTTT. The encoded protein is CAISLHQGDEAFF.

This clone was seen only once. CDR3 amino acids: CASSRMGAPSQPEAFF. CDR3 DNA sequence: TGTGCCAGCAGCCGGATGGGGGCACCATCCCAGCCTGAAGCTTTCTTT. This chain joins TRBV28 and TRBJ1-1; possibly TRBD1 for D (6 bases). Trimming left V 6 bases short and J 6 bases short, with 23 bases between. There are 16 residues in the CDR3. Per the germline V gene, CDR1 is MDHEN and CDR2 is SYDVKM.